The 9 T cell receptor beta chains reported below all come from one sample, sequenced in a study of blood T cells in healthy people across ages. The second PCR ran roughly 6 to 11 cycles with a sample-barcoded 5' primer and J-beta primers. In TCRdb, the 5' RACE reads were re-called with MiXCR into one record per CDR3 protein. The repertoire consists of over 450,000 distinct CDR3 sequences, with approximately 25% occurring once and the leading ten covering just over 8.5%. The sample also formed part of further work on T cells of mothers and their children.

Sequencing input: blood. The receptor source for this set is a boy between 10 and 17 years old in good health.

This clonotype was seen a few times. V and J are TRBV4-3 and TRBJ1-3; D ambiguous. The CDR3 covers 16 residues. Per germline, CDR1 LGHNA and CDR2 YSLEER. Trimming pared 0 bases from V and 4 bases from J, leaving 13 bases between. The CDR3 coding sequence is TGCGCCAGCAGCCAAGACTTACGGCTGTGGGGAAACACCATATATTTT. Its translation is CASSQDLRLWGNTIYF.

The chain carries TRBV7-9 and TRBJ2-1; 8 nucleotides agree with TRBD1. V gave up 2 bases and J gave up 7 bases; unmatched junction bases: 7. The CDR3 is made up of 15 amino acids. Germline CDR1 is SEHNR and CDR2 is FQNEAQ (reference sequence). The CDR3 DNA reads TGTGCCAGCAGCTTAAGGACAGGGAATCAAAATGAGCAGTTCTTC. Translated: CASSLRTGNQNEQFF.

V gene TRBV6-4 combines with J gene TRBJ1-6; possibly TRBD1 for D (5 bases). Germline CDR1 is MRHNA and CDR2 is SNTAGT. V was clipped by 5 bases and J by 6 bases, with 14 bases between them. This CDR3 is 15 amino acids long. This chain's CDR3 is CASSPSPGGNSPLHF. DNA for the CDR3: TGTGCCAGCAGTCCATCCCCGGGGGGTAATTCACCCCTCCACTTT.

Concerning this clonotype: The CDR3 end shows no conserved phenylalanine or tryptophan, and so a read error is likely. The CDR3 DNA reads TGTGCCAGCAGCGGACCGAGGGGGTCCGGAAACACCATATATTCT. It yields the protein CASSGPRGSGNTIYS. This chain uses TRBV7-9 with TRBJ1-3, with a possible D match to TRBD1 (6 bases). The V end was cut by 5 bases, the J end by 4 bases, with 15 bases between. The CDR3 extends over 15 amino acids. The germline V gene encodes CDR1 SEHNR and CDR2 FQNEAQ (reference sequence).

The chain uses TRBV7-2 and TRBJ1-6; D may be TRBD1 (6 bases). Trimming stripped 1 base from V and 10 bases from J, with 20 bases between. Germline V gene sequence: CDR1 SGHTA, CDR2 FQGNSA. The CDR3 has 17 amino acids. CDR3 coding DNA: TGTGCCAGCAGCTTAGTAGGGGGGCTGCCGATGGTGTCACCCCTCCACTTT. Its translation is CASSLVGGLPMVSPLHF. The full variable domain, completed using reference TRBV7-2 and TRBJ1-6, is GAGVSQSPSNKVTEKGKDVELRCDPISGHTALYWYRQSLGQGLEFLIYFQGNSAPDKSGLPSDRFSAERTGGSVSTLTIQRTQQEDSAVYLCASSLVGGLPMVSPLHFGNGTRLTVT.

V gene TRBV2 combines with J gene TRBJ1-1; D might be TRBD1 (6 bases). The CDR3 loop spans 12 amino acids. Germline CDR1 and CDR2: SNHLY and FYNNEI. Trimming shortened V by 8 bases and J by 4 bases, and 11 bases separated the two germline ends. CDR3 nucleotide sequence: TGTGCCAGCTCAGGGGAGGCCACTGAAGCTTTCTTT. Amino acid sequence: CASSGEATEAFF.

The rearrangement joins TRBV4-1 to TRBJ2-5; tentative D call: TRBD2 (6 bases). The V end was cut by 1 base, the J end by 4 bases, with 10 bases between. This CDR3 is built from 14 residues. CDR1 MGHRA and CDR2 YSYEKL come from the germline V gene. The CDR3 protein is CASSQAGDPETQYF. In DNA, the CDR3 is TGCGCCAGCAGCCAAGCGGGGGACCCAGAGACCCAGTACTTC.

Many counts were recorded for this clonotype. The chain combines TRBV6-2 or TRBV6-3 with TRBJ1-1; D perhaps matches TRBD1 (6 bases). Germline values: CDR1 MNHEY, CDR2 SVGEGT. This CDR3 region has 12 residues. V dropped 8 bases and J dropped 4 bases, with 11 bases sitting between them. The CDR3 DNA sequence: TGTGCCAGCGTCTCGGGGGCCACTGAAGCTTTCTTT. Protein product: CASVSGATEAFF.

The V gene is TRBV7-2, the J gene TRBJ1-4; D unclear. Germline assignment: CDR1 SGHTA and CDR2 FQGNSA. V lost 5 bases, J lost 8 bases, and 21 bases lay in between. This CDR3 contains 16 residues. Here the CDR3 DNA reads TGTGCCAGCAGCCCTGACGGACTCGCCGGAGGGGAAAAACTGTTTTTT. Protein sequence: CASSPDGLAGGEKLFF.